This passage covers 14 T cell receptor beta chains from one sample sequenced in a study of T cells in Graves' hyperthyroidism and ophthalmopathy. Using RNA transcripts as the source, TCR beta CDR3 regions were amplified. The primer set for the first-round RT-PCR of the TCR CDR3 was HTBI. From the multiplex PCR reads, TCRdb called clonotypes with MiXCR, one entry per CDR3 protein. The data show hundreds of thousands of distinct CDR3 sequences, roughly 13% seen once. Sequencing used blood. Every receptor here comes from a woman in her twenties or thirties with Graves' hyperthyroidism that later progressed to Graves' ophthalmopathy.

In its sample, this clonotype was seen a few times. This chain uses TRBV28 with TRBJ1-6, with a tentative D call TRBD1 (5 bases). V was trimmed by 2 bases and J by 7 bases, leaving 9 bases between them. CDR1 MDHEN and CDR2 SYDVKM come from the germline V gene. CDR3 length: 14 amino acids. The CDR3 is CASSLIKGNSPLHF. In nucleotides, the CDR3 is TGTGCCAGCAGTTTAATTAAGGGGAATTCACCCCTCCACTTT.

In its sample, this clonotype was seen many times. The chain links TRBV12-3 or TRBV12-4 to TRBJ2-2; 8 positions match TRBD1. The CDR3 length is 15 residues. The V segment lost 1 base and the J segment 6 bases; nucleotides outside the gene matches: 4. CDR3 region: CASSLGTGRPGELFF. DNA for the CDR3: TGTGCCAGCAGTTTAGGGACAGGGAGGCCCGGGGAGCTGTTTTTT.

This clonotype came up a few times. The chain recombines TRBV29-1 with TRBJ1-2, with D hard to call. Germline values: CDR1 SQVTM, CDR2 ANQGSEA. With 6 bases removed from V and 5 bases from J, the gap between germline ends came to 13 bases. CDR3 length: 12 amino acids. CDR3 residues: CSVGNSGYGYTF. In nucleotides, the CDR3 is TGCAGCGTGGGGAATTCCGGTTATGGCTACACCTTC.

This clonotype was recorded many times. The CDR3 sequence: CASSGGGRTEAFF. CDR3 bases: TGTGCCAGCAGTGGAGGAGGGAGGACTGAAGCTTTCTTT. The rearrangement links TRBV6-1 to TRBJ1-1; D call uncertain. V lost 4 bases and J 5 bases, leaving 11 bases between the germline ends. CDR3 length: 13 amino acids. Germline values: CDR1 MNHNS, CDR2 SASEGT.

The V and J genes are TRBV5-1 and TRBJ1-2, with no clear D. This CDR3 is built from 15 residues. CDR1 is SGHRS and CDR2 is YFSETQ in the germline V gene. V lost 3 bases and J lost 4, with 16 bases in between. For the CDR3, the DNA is TGCGCCAGCAGCTCGGAGGAAGGCGCACGCTATGGCTACACCTTC. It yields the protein CASSSEEGARYGYTF.

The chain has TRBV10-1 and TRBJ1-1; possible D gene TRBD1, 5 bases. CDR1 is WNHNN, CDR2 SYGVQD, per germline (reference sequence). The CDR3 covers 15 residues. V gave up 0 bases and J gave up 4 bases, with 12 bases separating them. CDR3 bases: TGCGCCAGCAGTGAGTCGATGGGGCCCACCACTGAAGCTTTCTTT. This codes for CASSESMGPTTEAFF.

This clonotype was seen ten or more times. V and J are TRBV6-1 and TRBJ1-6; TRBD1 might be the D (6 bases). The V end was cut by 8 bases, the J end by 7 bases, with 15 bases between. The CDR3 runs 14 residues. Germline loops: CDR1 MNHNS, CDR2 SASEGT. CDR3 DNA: TGTGCCAGCTACGGGGGCGATCTGAATTCACCCCTCCACTTT. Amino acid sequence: CASYGGDLNSPLHF.

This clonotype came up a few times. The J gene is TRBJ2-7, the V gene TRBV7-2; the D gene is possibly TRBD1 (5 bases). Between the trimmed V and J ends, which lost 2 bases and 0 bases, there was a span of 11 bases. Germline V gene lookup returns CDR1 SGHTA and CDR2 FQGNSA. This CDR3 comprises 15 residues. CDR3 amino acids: CASSLKSDSSYEQYF. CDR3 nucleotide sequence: TGTGCCAGCAGCTTAAAGTCCGACAGCTCCTACGAGCAGTACTTC.

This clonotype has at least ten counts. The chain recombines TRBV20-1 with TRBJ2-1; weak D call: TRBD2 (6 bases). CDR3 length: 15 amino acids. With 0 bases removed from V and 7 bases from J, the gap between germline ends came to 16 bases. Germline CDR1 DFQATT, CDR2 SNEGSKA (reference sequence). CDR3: CSARDRWGGGNEQFF. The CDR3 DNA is TGCAGTGCTAGAGATCGGTGGGGAGGAGGGAATGAGCAGTTCTTC.

CDR3 protein: CSVEGGTGASSYNEQFF. The CDR3, as DNA: TGCAGCGTTGAGGGCGGGACAGGGGCTAGCTCCTACAATGAGCAGTTCTTC. The chain couples TRBV29-1 to TRBJ2-1; TRBD1 matches 10 bases. The V gene end was trimmed by 3 bases and the J gene end by 0 bases; junction bases not matched to a gene: 8. The CDR3 is 17 amino acids. Per germline, CDR1 SQVTM and CDR2 ANQGSEA.

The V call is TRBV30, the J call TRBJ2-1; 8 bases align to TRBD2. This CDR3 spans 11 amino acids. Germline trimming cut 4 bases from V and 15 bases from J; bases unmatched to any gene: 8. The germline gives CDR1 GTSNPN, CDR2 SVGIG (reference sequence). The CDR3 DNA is TGTGCCTGGACCCCCGGGAGGGCCAGGTTCTTC. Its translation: CAWTPGRARFF.

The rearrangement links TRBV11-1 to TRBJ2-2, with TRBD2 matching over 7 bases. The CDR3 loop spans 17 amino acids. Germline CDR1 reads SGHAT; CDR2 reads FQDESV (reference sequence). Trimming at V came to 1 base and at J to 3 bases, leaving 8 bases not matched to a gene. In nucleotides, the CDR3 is TGTGCCAGCAGCTTAGACCAATCCGGGAGGCACACCGGGGAGCTGTTTTTT. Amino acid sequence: CASSLDQSGRHTGELFF.

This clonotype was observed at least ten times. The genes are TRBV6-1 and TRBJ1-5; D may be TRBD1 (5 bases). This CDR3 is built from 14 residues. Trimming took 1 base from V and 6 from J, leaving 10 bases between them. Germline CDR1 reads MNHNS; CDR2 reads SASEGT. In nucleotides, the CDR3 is TGTGCCAGCAGTGAAGGAGCAGGGATTCAGCCCCAGCATTTT. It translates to CASSEGAGIQPQHF.

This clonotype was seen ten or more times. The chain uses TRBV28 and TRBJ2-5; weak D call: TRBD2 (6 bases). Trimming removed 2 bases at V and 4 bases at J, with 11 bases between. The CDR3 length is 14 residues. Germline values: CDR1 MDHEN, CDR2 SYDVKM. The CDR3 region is CASSLHGGSETQYF. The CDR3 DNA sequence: TGTGCCAGCAGTTTACATGGGGGGTCAGAGACCCAGTACTTC. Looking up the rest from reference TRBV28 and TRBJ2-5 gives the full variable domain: DVKVTQSSRYLVKRTGEKVFLECVQDMDHENMFWYRQDPGLGLRLIYFSYDVKMKEKGDIPEGYSVSREKKERFSLILESASTNQTSMYLCASSLHGGSETQYFGPGTRLLVL.